These 10 T cell receptor beta chains were sequenced from one sample in a study of low-dose radiotherapy and immunotherapy resistance in tumors. Alpha- and beta-chain coverage of first-strand cDNA came from TRAV- and TRBV-specific primers. Over approximately 20 PCR cycles, TCRs were amplified from a constant-region primer and V-primer adapter. TCRdb called the reads again in MiXCR, with one record for every CDR3 protein. The sample lists 7,300 or so distinct CDR3 sequences; about 67% were seen once. The receptors shown here come from a human donor with advanced metastatic prostate, ovarian, gallbladder or colorectal cancer (not recorded which). This table probably holds off-target reads from a library built for another chain.

The chain carries TRBV3-1 and TRBJ2-1, with TRBD1 as a possible D gene (7 bases). This CDR3 is built from 16 residues. Trimming removed 0 bases at V and 7 bases at J, with 16 bases between. In germline, CDR1 is LGHDT, CDR2 YNNKEL (reference sequence). The CDR3 coding sequence is TGTGCCAGCAGCCAAGAATGGTGGCAGGGGGGAAATGAGCAGTTCTTC. Its translation is CASSQEWWQGGNEQFF.

This chain joins TRBV6-5 and TRBJ2-7, with D possibly being TRBD1 (7 bases). This CDR3 comprises 15 residues. The germline gives CDR1 MNHEY, CDR2 SVGAGI. With 7 bases removed from V and 4 bases from J, the gap between germline ends came to 20 bases. This chain's CDR3 is CASTNDREARYEQYF. In DNA form, the CDR3 reads TGTGCCAGCACCAATGACAGGGAGGCGAGGTACGAGCAGTACTTC.

The rearrangement links TRBV28 to TRBJ2-5; D unclear. The ends were cut back, 3 bases at V and 5 bases at J, with 10 bases in the middle. There are 13 residues in the CDR3. The germline CDR1 and CDR2 sequences are MDHEN and SYDVKM. The CDR3 sequence: CASSFNGGETQYF. For the CDR3, the DNA is TGTGCCAGCAGTTTTAATGGTGGGGAGACCCAGTACTTC. Using reference TRBV28 and TRBJ2-5 for the parts outside the CDR3, the full variable domain is DVKVTQSSRYLVKRTGEKVFLECVQDMDHENMFWYRQDPGLGLRLIYFSYDVKMKEKGDIPEGYSVSREKKERFSLILESASTNQTSMYLCASSFNGGETQYFGPGTRLLVL.

V is TRBV7-2 and J is TRBJ1-2, with 8 nucleotides matching TRBD1. Germline loops: CDR1 SGHTA, CDR2 FQGNSA. The J segment lost 7 bases and the V segment lost 4 bases, leaving 11 bases of the junction unmatched. The CDR3 has 15 residues. CDR3 region: CASSSDRAIGGGYTF. For the CDR3, the DNA is TGTGCCAGCAGCTCGGACAGGGCTATAGGAGGTGGCTACACCTTC.

The rearrangement uses TRBV7-9 and TRBJ2-5; D unresolved. Trimming took off 2 bases at V and 7 bases at J, with 11 bases between the two ends. CDR1 and CDR2 from the germline V gene are SEHNR and FQNEAQ (reference sequence). The CDR3 length is 13 residues. CDR3 bases: TGTGCCAGCAGCTTAACCGGCGCCGGGACCCAGTACTTC. It yields the protein CASSLTGAGTQYF.

V is TRBV7-2 and J is TRBJ2-2, with a tentative D call TRBD2 (5 bases). This CDR3 contains 16 residues. Trimming took off 0 bases at V and 3 bases at J, with 11 bases between the two ends. Germline CDR1 and CDR2: SGHTA and FQGNSA. CDR3 sequence: CASSLAPAADTGELFF. CDR3 coding DNA: TGTGCCAGCAGCTTAGCCCCAGCGGCGGACACCGGGGAGCTGTTTTTT.

The rearrangement joins TRBV28 to TRBJ1-4, with D unclear. The CDR3 is 15 residues long. Germline V gives CDR1 MDHEN, CDR2 SYDVKM. Trimming stripped 6 bases from V and 7 bases from J, with 18 bases between. This CDR3 is CASSPLGIPREKLFF. DNA of the CDR3: TGTGCCAGCAGCCCTTTAGGGATCCCCCGTGAAAAACTGTTTTTT.

This sequence joins TRBV19 and TRBJ2-2; D unclear. The V gene lost 7 bases and the J gene lost 2 bases, with 8 bases spanning the gap. The CDR3 runs to 13 residues. Germline CDR1 reads LNHDA; CDR2 reads SQIVND (reference sequence). The CDR3 nucleotides are TGTGCCAGTATAGTCAGAAACACCGGGGAGCTGTTTTTT. This sequence encodes CASIVRNTGELFF. Full variable domain (outside the CDR3, taken from reference TRBV19 and TRBJ2-2): DGGITQSPKYLFRKEGQNVTLSCEQNLNHDAMYWYRQDPGQGLRLIYYSQIVNDFQKGDIAEGYSVSREKKESFPLTVTSAQKNPTAFYLCASIVRNTGELFFGEGSRLTVL.

The chain uses TRBV4-2 and TRBJ2-3, with 9 bases aligning to TRBD2. The CDR3 is made up of 18 amino acids. Germline lookup yields CDR1 LGHNA and CDR2 YNFKEQ. Trimming at V came to 0 bases and at J to 6 bases, leaving 13 bases not matched to a gene. The CDR3 loop reads CASSQDLASGTLGDTQYF. The DNA for the CDR3 is TGTGCCAGCAGCCAAGATTTGGCTAGCGGGACCCTCGGGGATACGCAGTATTTT.

The chain joins TRBV19 to TRBJ1-6; 10 positions agree with TRBD1. V lost 7 bases and J lost 7; bases outside the gene matches: 7. CDR1 LNHDA and CDR2 SQIVND come from the germline V gene (reference sequence). CDR3 length: 15 amino acids. CDR3 coding DNA: TGTGCCAGTAATTACGGGACAGGGGTCAATTCACCCCTCCACTTT. Protein sequence: CASNYGTGVNSPLHF.